These 5 T cell receptor beta chains were sequenced from one sample in a study of early T cells in non-severe SARS-CoV-2 infection. TCRdb reprocessed the 5' RACE reads via MiXCR and lists one record per CDR3 protein. The sample has around 70,000 distinct CDR3 sequences; less than 15% are singletons. The sequenced sample consisted of whole blood. Every receptor here comes from an adult who was a healthcare worker with PCR-confirmed SARS-CoV-2 infection or an uninfected control (not recorded which).

The rearrangement uses TRBV6-6 and TRBJ2-7; D possibly corresponds to TRBD2 (6 bases). The V end lost 6 bases, the J end lost 3 bases, and 9 bases lay between the germline ends. Germline values: CDR1 MNHNY, CDR2 SVGAGI (reference sequence). The CDR3 has 12 residues. The CDR3 region has the DNA TGTGCCAGCAGCTCTAGCGTCTACGAGCAGTACTTC. This codes for CASSSSVYEQYF.

This sequence joins TRBV10-3 and TRBJ2-2, with 10 bases fitting TRBD1. Germline V gene lookup returns CDR1 ENHRY and CDR2 SYGVKD. CDR3 length: 15 residues. V was clipped by 8 bases and J by 4 bases; unmatched bases: 7. Written as DNA, the CDR3 is TGTGCCATCGGAGAGACAGGGGGCGGCACCGGGGAGCTGTTTTTT. Protein sequence: CAIGETGGGTGELFF.

V is TRBV2 and J is TRBJ2-7, with TRBD2 matching over 8 bases. Germline V lookup: CDR1 SNHLY, CDR2 FYNNEI. V was clipped by 4 bases and J by 3 bases; unmatched bases: 5. The CDR3 totals 14 residues. Here the CDR3 DNA reads TGTGCCAGCAGTGCGGCCGGGGGGGGCTACGAGCAGTACTTC. Translating it yields CASSAAGGGYEQYF.

Only a few counts were recorded for this clonotype. This sequence joins TRBV5-4 and TRBJ2-2, with TRBD1 matching over 8 bases. This CDR3 spans 15 amino acids. Germline CDR1 reads SGHNT; CDR2 reads YYREEE (reference sequence). With V trimmed by 0 bases and J by 5 bases, 3 bases remained unmatched. DNA for the CDR3: TGTGCCAGCAGCTTGGGGACAGGGTATACCGGGGAGCTGTTTTTT. Translated: CASSLGTGYTGELFF.

This clonotype came up many times. The V gene is TRBV5-8, the J gene TRBJ2-6; the D gene could be TRBD1 or TRBD2 (5 bases each). Trimming stripped 5 bases from V and 0 bases from J, with 15 bases between. This CDR3 has 17 amino acids. Germline loops: CDR1 SGHTS, CDR2 YDEGEE. The CDR3 reads CASSSGTGLSGANVLTF. CDR3 DNA sequence: TGTGCCAGCAGTAGTGGGACGGGCCTCTCTGGGGCCAACGTCCTGACTTTC.